The 21 T cell receptor beta chains in this list originate from one sample, sequenced in a study of tumor-infiltrating lymphocytes in primary liver carcinoma. Unsorted whole blood served as the source of blood RNA, and germline DNA was extracted as well. TCR beta cDNA was prepared out of 500 ng total RNA by means of a constant-region primer. Amplification in three nested multiplex PCR rounds with slightly modified ARM-PCR gave rise to TCR beta libraries. With TRBV1-TRBV30 forward primers and a C-beta reverse primer, the first two PCR rounds were run for around 11 cycles each. TCRdb recomputed calls from the multiplex PCR reads with MiXCR, one row per CDR3 protein. The table includes approximately 340,000 distinct CDR3 sequences, almost 65% detected once. Material for sequencing was peripheral blood. Source of these receptors: a man aged 35 to 55 with primary liver carcinoma and hepatitis B virus infection.

With respect to this clonotype: Germline and junction disagree at one end, which may indicate a read error. The rearrangement uses TRBV14 and TRBJ2-1; the D is unclear. In germline, CDR1 is SGHDN, CDR2 FVKESK. CDR3 length: 13 amino acids. The CDR3 loop reads CASSPAGPNEQFF. The CDR3 DNA reads as TGTGCCAGTAGCCCGGCCGGGCCCAATGAGCAGTTCTTC.

V gene TRBV19 combines with J gene TRBJ1-5; D is unresolved. Germline loops: CDR1 LNHDA, CDR2 SQIVND (reference sequence). CDR3 length: 15 amino acids. V was cut by 4 bases and J by 1 base, with 11 bases left in between. CDR3 DNA sequence: TGTGCCAGTAGTACCGGGATATTAAGCAATCAGCCCCAGCATTTT. Translating gives CASSTGILSNQPQHF.

This clonotype was found a few times. V gene TRBV7-9 combines with J gene TRBJ2-7, with 7 bases that match TRBD2. With V trimmed by 5 bases and J by 9 bases, 13 bases remained unmatched. This CDR3 has 14 residues. CDR1 SEHNR and CDR2 FQNEAQ come from the germline V gene (reference sequence). CDR3 nucleotides: TGTGCCAGCAGCCTCGAAGGGACTACAAATCGGCAGTACTTC. It yields the protein CASSLEGTTNRQYF. The whole variable domain, filled in from reference TRBV7-9 and TRBJ2-7, reads DTGVSQNPRHKITKRGQNVTFRCDPISEHNRLYWYRQTLGQGPEFLTYFQNEAQLEKSRLLSDRFSAERPKGSFSTLEIQRTEQGDSAMYLCASSLEGTTNRQYFGPGTRLTVT.

This sequence joins TRBV11-2 and TRBJ2-3, with 12 bases aligning to TRBD2. V was pared by 4 bases and J by 5 bases, with 10 bases of the junction left unmatched. The CDR3 runs 17 residues. CDR1 is SGHAT and CDR2 is FQNNGV in the germline V gene. The CDR3 is CASSYRSSGRAEDTQYF. DNA of the CDR3: TGTGCCAGCAGCTACAGGTCTAGCGGGAGGGCCGAAGATACGCAGTATTTT.

A note on this clonotype: At one end, the junction sequence differs from germline, possibly due to a read error. The chain recombines TRBV11-2 with TRBJ1-5; D is possibly TRBD1 (6 bases). This CDR3 is built from 13 residues. Germline-derived CDR1 and CDR2 are SGHAT and FQNNGV. CDR3: CANSTQGNQAQHF. CDR3 sequence (DNA): TGTGCCAACAGCACACAGGGAAATCAGGCCCAGCATTTT.

Ten or more counts support this clonotype. The rearrangement uses TRBV10-3 and TRBJ2-3; 11 nucleotides line up with TRBD2. CDR3 length: 18 residues. The germline V gene encodes CDR1 ENHRY and CDR2 SYGVKD. Germline trimming cut 3 bases from V and 2 bases from J; bases unmatched to any gene: 10. The CDR3 sequence is CAISEPLRLAGTTDTQYF. The CDR3 nucleotides are TGTGCCATCAGTGAACCCCTCCGACTAGCGGGAACCACAGATACGCAGTATTTT.

The sample holds a few counts of this clonotype. In this CDR3 the conserved last residue, phenylalanine or tryptophan, is missing, so a read error is likely. The chain uses TRBV10-3 and TRBJ2-1, with 9 positions matching TRBD1. The J segment lost 8 bases and the V segment lost 6 bases, leaving 11 bases of the junction unmatched. CDR1 is ENHRY and CDR2 is SYGVKD in the germline V gene. This CDR3 is built from 15 residues. The CDR3 DNA follows: TGTGCCATCAGGGGACAGGGTTTTATCCAGGATGAGCAGTTCCTC. Amino acids: CAIRGQGFIQDEQFL.

Comments on this clonotype: Germline is not matched at one junction end, which may reflect a read error. The rearrangement joins TRBV11-2 to TRBJ2-1, with D perhaps TRBD2 (7 bases). This CDR3 has 14 amino acids. CDR1 and CDR2 from the germline V gene are SGHAT and FQNNGV. This CDR3 is CTSCDRTRNNEQFF. In DNA form, the CDR3 reads TGTACCAGCTGTGACAGGACTAGAAACAATGAGCAGTTCTTC. The whole variable domain, filled in from reference TRBV11-2 and TRBJ2-1, reads EAGVAQSPRYKIIEKRQSVAFWCNPISGHATLYWYQQILGQGPKLLIQFQNNGVVDDSQLPKDRFSAERLKGVDSTLKIQPAKLEDSAVYLCTSCDRTRNNEQFFGPGTRLTVL.

Note on this clonotype: Sequence at one end of the junction differs from germline and may be a read error. The V and J genes are TRBV29-1 and TRBJ2-2; D might be TRBD1 or TRBD2, each matching 5 bases. The CDR3 runs to 15 residues. CDR1 and CDR2 from the germline V gene are SQVTM and ANQGSEA. The CDR3 protein is CSVAEVPWGTGELFF. The DNA of the CDR3 is TGCAGCGTTGCCGAGGTCCCATGGGGCACCGGGGAGCTGTTCTTT.

This rearrangement joins TRBV14 to TRBJ1-2, with D tentatively TRBD1 (5 bases). Germline V lookup: CDR1 SGHDN, CDR2 FVKESK. V dropped 0 bases and J dropped 3 bases, with 8 bases sitting between them. This CDR3 has 14 amino acids. As DNA, the CDR3 is TGTGCCAGCAGCCAAGACAGGGAAGACTATGGCTACACCTTC. It encodes CASSQDREDYGYTF.

This clonotype was observed a few times. One junction end disagrees with the germline gene, perhaps due to a read error. The chain links TRBV5-1 to TRBJ2-3; 10 bases map to TRBD2. The CDR3 is 15 residues long. Germline V CDR1 and CDR2: SGHRS, YFSETQ. The CDR3 loop is CASSWSGRGTDTQYF. For the CDR3, the DNA is TGCGCCAGCAGCTGGAGCGGGAGGGGCACAGATACTCAGTATTTT.

This chain links TRBV6-6 with TRBJ1-6; 8 positions agree with TRBD1. V shed 6 bases, J shed 7 bases, and the junction held 5 bases outside the gene matches. CDR1 is MNHNY and CDR2 is SVGAGI in the germline V gene (reference sequence). The CDR3 length is 14 residues. The CDR3: CASRSTGDNSPLHF. Here the CDR3 DNA reads TGTGCCAGCAGATCGACAGGGGACAATTCACCCCTCCACTTT.

The genes are TRBV12-3 or TRBV12-4 and TRBJ2-1; possible D gene TRBD2, 6 bases. V lost 3 bases, J lost 2 bases, and 11 bases lay in between. The CDR3 sequence is 15 residues long. In DNA form, the CDR3 reads TGTGCCAGCAGTTTGGGGTCGGGGGCCTACAATGAGCAGTTCTTC. Protein: CASSLGSGAYNEQFF.

Note on this clonotype: Since no conserved phenylalanine or tryptophan closes the CDR3, a read error is the likely cause. The V call is TRBV4-1, the J call TRBJ2-2, with no clear D. This CDR3 spans 12 amino acids. V lost 0 bases and J lost 6, with 2 bases in between. Germline assignment: CDR1 MGHRA and CDR2 YSYEKL. CDR3 protein: CASSQEAGELFH. The CDR3 bases are TGCGCCAGCAGCCAAGAAGCCGGGGAGCTGTTTCAT.

Concerning this clonotype itself: A much larger clone sits a single nucleotide away, making a read error possible. The J gene is TRBJ2-7, the V gene TRBV4-3; TRBD1 is a possible D gene (5 bases). The V gene's germline CDR1 is LGHNA and CDR2 YSLEER. The CDR3 runs 16 residues. CDR3 DNA: TGCGCCAGCAGCCAAGATCTGAGACAGCCCTCCCACGAGCAGTACTTC. Residues: CASSQDLRQPSHEQYF.

The chain combines TRBV7-3 with TRBJ2-2; the D gene is possibly TRBD2 (6 bases). In germline, CDR1 is SGHTA, CDR2 FQGTGA. The CDR3 is 15 residues long. Trimming removed 5 bases from V and 5 bases from J, with 15 bases in between. The CDR3 nucleotides read TGTGCCAGCAGCCTAGGAGGGTCGGGGACCGGGGAGCTGTTTTTT. It yields the protein CASSLGGSGTGELFF.

About this clonotype itself: One end of the junction is discordant with germline, which a read error may explain. V is TRBV6-2 or TRBV6-3 and J is TRBJ1-1; D unclear. Germline V lookup: CDR1 MNHEY, CDR2 SVGEGT. The CDR3 is 14 amino acids. This CDR3 reads CASSYPELNTEVFF. CDR3 nucleotide sequence: TGTGCCAGCAGTTACCCAGAACTGAACACTGAAGTTTTCTTC.

The sample holds many counts of this clonotype. The V call is TRBV10-3, the J call TRBJ1-4; D perhaps matches TRBD1 (5 bases). The V gene lost 11 bases and the J gene lost 4 bases, with 14 bases spanning the gap. Germline CDR1 is ENHRY and CDR2 is SYGVKD. The CDR3 consists of 13 residues. Written as DNA, the CDR3 is TGTGCCCATGGGGCAGGGATTAATGAAAAACTGTTTTTT. Encoded protein: CAHGAGINEKLFF.

With respect to this clonotype: Just one base apart from a much larger clone, this may be a read error. J is TRBJ1-4 and V is TRBV4-1; D is ambiguous. This CDR3 region has 14 residues. Germline lookup yields CDR1 MGHRA and CDR2 YSYEKL. The V gene lost 2 bases and the J gene lost 10 bases, with 14 bases spanning the gap. The CDR3 nucleotides are TGCGCCAGCAGCCAACTCGGCCTCGAGGTAAAACTGTTTTTT. It codes for CASSQLGLEVKLFF.

As to this clonotype: The junction shows a germline mismatch at one end, possibly a read error. Here the CDR3 reads CVSNFGGTNTEAFF. As DNA, the CDR3 is TGTGTCAGCAACTTCGGGGGAACGAACACTGAAGCTTTCTTT. This chain joins TRBV11-1 and TRBJ1-1; D perhaps matches TRBD1 (5 bases). This CDR3 region has 14 residues. CDR1 SGHAT and CDR2 FQDESV come from the germline V gene (reference sequence).

This chain links TRBV4-2 with TRBJ2-3; TRBD2 aligns across 8 bases. Looked up from germline, CDR1 is LGHNA and CDR2 is YNFKEQ. The junction had 16 bases not matched to a gene; V was cut back by 4 bases and J by 4 bases. This CDR3 has 18 amino acids. The CDR3 DNA reads as TGTGCCAGCAGCCCGGCTTACCGGACTAGCTCTCTCCCAGATACGCAGTATTTT. It yields the protein CASSPAYRTSSLPDTQYF.